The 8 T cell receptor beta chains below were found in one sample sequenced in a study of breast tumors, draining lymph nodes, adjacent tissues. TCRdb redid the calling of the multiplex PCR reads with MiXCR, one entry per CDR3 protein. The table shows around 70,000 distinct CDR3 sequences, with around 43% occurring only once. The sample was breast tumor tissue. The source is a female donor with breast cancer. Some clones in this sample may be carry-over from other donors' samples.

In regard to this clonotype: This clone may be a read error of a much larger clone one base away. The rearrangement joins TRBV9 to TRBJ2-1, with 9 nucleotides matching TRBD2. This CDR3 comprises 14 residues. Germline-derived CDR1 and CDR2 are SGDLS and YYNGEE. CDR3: CASSEGTSLGEQSF. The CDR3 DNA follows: TGTGCCAGCAGCGAGGGGACTAGCTTAGGAGAGCAGTCCTTC.

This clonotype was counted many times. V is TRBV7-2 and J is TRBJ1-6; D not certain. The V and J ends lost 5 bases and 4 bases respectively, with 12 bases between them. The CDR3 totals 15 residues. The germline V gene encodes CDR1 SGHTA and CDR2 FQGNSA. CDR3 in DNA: TGTGCCAGCAGCAGGTCATCGGGGTATAATTCACCCCTCCACTTT. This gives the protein CASSRSSGYNSPLHF.

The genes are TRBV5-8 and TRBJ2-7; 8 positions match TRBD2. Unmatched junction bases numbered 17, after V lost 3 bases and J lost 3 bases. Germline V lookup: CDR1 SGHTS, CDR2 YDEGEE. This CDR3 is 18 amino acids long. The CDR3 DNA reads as TGTGCCAGCAGCTCAGTCCTTACGGGTAGCGGGACAAACTACGAGCAGTACTTC. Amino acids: CASSSVLTGSGTNYEQYF.

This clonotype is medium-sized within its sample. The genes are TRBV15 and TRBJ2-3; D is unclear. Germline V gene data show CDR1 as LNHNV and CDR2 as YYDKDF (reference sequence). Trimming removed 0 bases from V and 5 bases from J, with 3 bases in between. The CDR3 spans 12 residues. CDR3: CATSREGDTQYF. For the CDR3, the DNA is TGTGCCACCAGCAGAGAGGGAGATACGCAGTATTTT. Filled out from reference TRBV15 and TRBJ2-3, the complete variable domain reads DAMVIQNPRYQVTQFGKPVTLSCSQTLNHNVMYWYQQKSSQAPKLLFHYYDKDFNNEADTPDNFQSRRPNTSFCFLDIRSPGLGDTAMYLCATSREGDTQYFGPGTRLTVL.

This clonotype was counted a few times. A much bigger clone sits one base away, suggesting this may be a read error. CDR3 nucleotide sequence: TGTGCCAGCAGTCATAGGCAGGGACAGTACTACGAGCAGTACTTC. This encodes CASSHRQGQYYEQYF. The chain uses TRBV6-5 and TRBJ2-7, with 7 bases fitting TRBD1. CDR1 and CDR2 (germline): MNHEY, SVGAGI. V shed 5 bases and J 3 bases; nucleotides not matched to a gene: 10. This CDR3 spans 15 amino acids.

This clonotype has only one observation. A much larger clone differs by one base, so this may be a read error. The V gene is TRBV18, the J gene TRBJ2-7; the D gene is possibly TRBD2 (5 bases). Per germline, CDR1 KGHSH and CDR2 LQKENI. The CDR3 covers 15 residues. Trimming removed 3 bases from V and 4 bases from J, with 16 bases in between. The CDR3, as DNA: TGTGCCAGCTCACCGATTAGCGCGGAACCGTACGAGCAGTACTTC. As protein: CASSPISAEPYEQYF.

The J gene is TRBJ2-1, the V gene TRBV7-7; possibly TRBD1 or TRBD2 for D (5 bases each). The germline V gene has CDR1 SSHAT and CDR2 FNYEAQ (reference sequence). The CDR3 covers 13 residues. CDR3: CAQDPEGINEQFF. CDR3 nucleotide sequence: TGTGCTCAGGACCCCGAGGGGATCAATGAGCAGTTCTTC.

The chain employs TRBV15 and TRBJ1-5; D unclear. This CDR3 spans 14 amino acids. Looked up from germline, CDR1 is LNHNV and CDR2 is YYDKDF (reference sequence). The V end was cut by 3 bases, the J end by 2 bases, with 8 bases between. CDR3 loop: CATSSWGGNQPQHF. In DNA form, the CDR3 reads TGTGCCACCAGCAGTTGGGGAGGCAATCAGCCCCAGCATTTT.